The following is a T cell receptor beta chain sequence with its context. What it binds is not known. The data were taken from a study of T cells in Graves' hyperthyroidism and ophthalmopathy. Broader study findings: By a 13 V-J model, ophthalmopathy was set apart from stable hyperthyroidism. Blood also held most thyroid clonotypes expanded beyond 0.001.

The study left out patients who had uncontrolled infection, other autoimmune disease, pregnancy or lactation. Diagnosis relied on clinical symptoms, serum thyroxine and TRAb, thyroid ultrasound and orbital computed tomography. Germline CDR1 and CDR2: SEHNR and FQNEAQ (reference sequence). V was clipped by 6 bases and J by 3 bases, with 11 bases between them. The CDR3 spans 13 residues. It was RNA transcripts that yielded the amplified TCR beta CDR3 regions. Using the HTBI primer set, a first-round RT-PCR was run on the TCR CDR3. Each CDR3 protein gets one entry after TCRdb re-called the multiplex PCR reads with MiXCR. The table records 150,000 or so distinct CDR3 sequences, roughly a fifth of them present only once.

Sequencing used blood. This chain joins TRBV7-9 and TRBJ1-1; no reliable D call. The sequence was obtained from a woman aged 50 to 60 with Graves' hyperthyroidism that later progressed to Graves' ophthalmopathy. Written as DNA, the CDR3 is TGTGCCAGCAGGACCCCTGGGGACACTGAAGCTTTCTTT. Translation gives CASRTPGDTEAFF.